These T cell receptor beta chains were read from a single sample in a study of graft-versus-host responses after intestinal transplantation. Only in-frame clones appear in the TCRdb table, and some are missing; sequencing was by immunoSEQ multiplex PCR. The sample has some 7,000 clones; 20% to 30% are singletons. This sample comprised alloreactive CD4+ T cells from a mixed lymphocyte reaction culture, obtained before intestinal transplant. The origin of the receptors is a human patient who received an intestinal transplant. Each CDR3 is given with its conserved first and last residue. A D gene is named only where the DNA matches it firmly. Only some rows state a clone size, as once, few, many or a class for expanded clones.

CDR3 protein: CASSYSAQGAYGYTF
CDR3 DNA: TGTGCCAGCAGTTACTCGGCTCAGGGGGCATATGGCTACACCTTC
V gene: TRBV6-5
J gene: TRBJ1-2
clone size: NA
D gene: TRBD1

CDR3 protein: CASNEYGGGVNTEAFF
CDR3 DNA: TGTGCCAGTAACGAGTATGGGGGAGGGGTGAACACTGAAGCTTTCTTT
V gene: TRBV19
J gene: TRBJ1-1
clone size: medium-sized
D gene: NA

CDR3 protein: CAISTGLTPTEAFF
CDR3 DNA: TGTGCCATCAGTACGGGGCTGACCCCTACTGAAGCTTTCTTT
V gene: TRBV10-3
J gene: TRBJ1-1
clone size: NA
D gene: NA

CDR3 protein: CASGLGGSGANVLTF
CDR3 DNA: TGTGCCAGCGGGCTTGGTGGCTCTGGGGCCAACGTCCTGACTTTC
V gene: TRBV2
J gene: TRBJ2-6
clone size: NA
D gene: NA

CDR3 protein: CASSAGLADADTQYF
CDR3 DNA: TGTGCCAGCAGCGCGGGACTAGCGGATGCAGATACGCAGTATTTT
V gene: TRBV7-3
J gene: TRBJ2-3
clone size: NA
D gene: TRBD2

CDR3 protein: CASSPSVGAAWEQYF
CDR3 DNA: TGTGCCAGCTCACCATCAGTGGGGGCCGCCTGGGAGCAGTACTTC
V gene: TRBV18
J gene: TRBJ2-7
clone size: medium-sized
D gene: NA

CDR3 protein: CASSLIGNEQFF
CDR3 DNA: TGTGCCAGCTCTTTGATTGGCAATGAGCAGTTCTTC
V gene: TRBV9
J gene: TRBJ2-1
clone size: NA
D gene: NA

CDR3 protein: CASSQDLAGAPSSYEQYF
CDR3 DNA: TGTGCCAGCAGCCAAGATCTAGCGGGCGCCCCGAGCTCCTACGAGCAGTACTTC
V gene: TRBV7-9
J gene: TRBJ2-7
clone size: few
D gene: TRBD2

CDR3 protein: CASRRTGRTEAFF
CDR3 DNA: TGTGCCAGCAGGAGGACAGGGAGAACTGAAGCTTTCTTT
V gene: TRBV6-6
J gene: TRBJ1-1
clone size: NA
D gene: TRBD1

CDR3 protein: CASSSLAGGPSEQYF
CDR3 DNA: TGTGCCAGCAGTTCACTAGCGGGAGGGCCGTCCGAGCAGTACTTC
V gene: TRBV6-6
J gene: TRBJ2-7
clone size: once
D gene: TRBD2

CDR3 protein: CAISETYNEQFF
CDR3 DNA: TGTGCCATCAGTGAGACCTACAATGAGCAGTTCTTC
V gene: TRBV10-3
J gene: TRBJ2-1
clone size: few
D gene: NA

CDR3 protein: CASSFPGNYGYTF
CDR3 DNA: TGTGCCAGCAGCTTTCCGGGTAACTATGGCTACACCTTC
V gene: TRBV5-4
J gene: TRBJ1-2
clone size: NA
D gene: NA

CDR3 protein: CASREEFGETQYF
CDR3 DNA: TGTGCCAGCAGAGAGGAATTTGGGGAGACCCAGTACTTC
V gene: TRBV6-9
J gene: TRBJ2-5
clone size: NA
D gene: NA

CDR3 protein: CASRGGAANTGELFF
CDR3 DNA: TGTGCCAGCAGGGGAGGGGCAGCGAACACCGGGGAGCTGTTTTTT
V gene: TRBV6-5
J gene: TRBJ2-2
clone size: few
D gene: TRBD2

CDR3 protein: CASSRIGTASYEQYF
CDR3 DNA: TGTGCCAGCAGTAGGATCGGGACAGCCTCCTACGAGCAGTACTTC
V gene: TRBV27
J gene: TRBJ2-7
clone size: medium-sized
D gene: TRBD1

CDR3 protein: CASSPQGAVNTEAFF
CDR3 DNA: TGTGCCAGCTCACCACAGGGGGCAGTGAACACTGAAGCTTTCTTT
V gene: TRBV18
J gene: TRBJ1-1
clone size: NA
D gene: TRBD1

CDR3 protein: CASSLERTSGSYNEQFF
CDR3 DNA: TGTGCCAGCAGCTTAGAAAGGACTAGCGGGAGCTACAATGAGCAGTTCTTC
V gene: TRBV7-9
J gene: TRBJ2-1
clone size: NA
D gene: TRBD2

CDR3 protein: CASSVSSGSIMETQYF
CDR3 DNA: TGTGCCAGCAGCGTGAGTAGCGGGAGTATAATGGAGACCCAGTACTTC
V gene: TRBV7-9
J gene: TRBJ2-5
clone size: NA
D gene: TRBD2

CDR3 protein: CASSLAASGSSSFSYEQYF
CDR3 DNA: TGCGCCAGCAGCTTGGCCGCTAGCGGGAGCTCCTCATTCTCCTACGAGCAGTACTTC
V gene: TRBV5-1
J gene: TRBJ2-7
clone size: few
D gene: TRBD2

CDR3 protein: CASSLRLASKVNTGELFF
CDR3 DNA: TGTGCCAGCAGCTTGAGACTAGCGAGCAAGGTTAACACCGGGGAGCTGTTTTTT
V gene: TRBV7-9
J gene: TRBJ2-2
clone size: NA
D gene: TRBD2

CDR3 protein: CASKVEAMNTEAFF
CDR3 DNA: TGTGCCAGCAAGGTTGAGGCCATGAACACTGAAGCTTTCTTT
V gene: TRBV2
J gene: TRBJ1-1
clone size: medium-sized
D gene: NA

CDR3 protein: CASRLAGGLGEQFF
CDR3 DNA: TGCGCCAGCAGGCTAGCGGGAGGGCTCGGTGAGCAGTTCTTC
V gene: TRBV5-1
J gene: TRBJ2-1
clone size: medium-sized
D gene: TRBD2

CDR3 protein: CASSIGAIYEQYF
CDR3 DNA: TGTGCCAGTAGTATTGGCGCGATCTACGAGCAGTACTTC
V gene: TRBV19
J gene: TRBJ2-7
clone size: medium-sized
D gene: NA